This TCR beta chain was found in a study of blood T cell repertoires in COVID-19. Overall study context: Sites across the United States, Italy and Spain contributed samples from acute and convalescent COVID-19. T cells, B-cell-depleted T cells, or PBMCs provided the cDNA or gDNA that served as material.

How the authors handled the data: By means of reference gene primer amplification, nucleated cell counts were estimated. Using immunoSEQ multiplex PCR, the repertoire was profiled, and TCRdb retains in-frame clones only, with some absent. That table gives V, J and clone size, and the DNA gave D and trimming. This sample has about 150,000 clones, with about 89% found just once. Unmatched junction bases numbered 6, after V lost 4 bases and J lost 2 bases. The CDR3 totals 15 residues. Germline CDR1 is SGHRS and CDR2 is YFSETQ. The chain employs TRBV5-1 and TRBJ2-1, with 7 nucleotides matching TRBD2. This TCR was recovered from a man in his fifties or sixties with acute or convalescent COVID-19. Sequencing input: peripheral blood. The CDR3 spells CASSAAGLAYNEQFF. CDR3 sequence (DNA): TGCGCCAGCAGCGCCGCCGGACTAGCCTACAATGAGCAGTTCTTC.